The following is a T cell receptor (beta chain) sequence with its context. Its antigen is currently unknown. It was with 60 Vbeta and 13 Jbeta primers that the PCR ran. Sequencing used immunoSEQ multiplex PCR; TCRdb keeps in-frame clones, though not all of them. The sample contains approximately 250,000 clones, about 85% of which appear only once. This entry is derived from a study of cytomegalovirus exposure and HLA in healthy donors. Study-level results: Among the most significant clusters, several appeared linked to common viral pathogens in a later analysis. Rarity held for most TCR sequences, but there were some public TCRs that occurred in many donors. The number of N-insertions in an Asian-associated ancestry cluster was reportedly below the roughly 620-donor mean in a later analysis. The listing of 150 to 200 TCR beta chains classed them as cytomegalovirus-associated.

The V end lost 5 bases, the J end lost 5 bases, and 12 bases lay between the germline ends. CDR3 length equals 13 residues. CDR1 is SEHNR, CDR2 FQNEAQ, per germline (reference sequence). The genes are TRBV7-9 and TRBJ2-5, with D maybe TRBD2 (5 bases). Material: PBMCs. The receptor was isolated from a girl aged 2 to 9 in good health and CMV-seronegative. Written as DNA, the CDR3 is TGTGCCAGCAGCCCCATAGCGCGGGAGACCCAGTACTTC. This translates into CASSPIARETQYF. Filled out from reference TRBV7-9 and TRBJ2-5, the complete variable domain reads DTGVSQNPRHKITKRGQNVTFRCDPISEHNRLYWYRQTLGQGPEFLTYFQNEAQLEKSRLLSDRFSAERPKGSFSTLEIQRTEQGDSAMYLCASSPIARETQYFGPGTRLLVL.